These 11 T cell receptor beta chains came from one sample sequenced in a study of OX40 agonist ivuxolimab in advanced cancers. Clones were read by immunoSEQ multiplex PCR, and TCRdb kept only the in-frame ones, dropping some. Here the sample spans about 42,000 clones, 86% being singletons. The sequencing here drew on CD4+ or CD8+ T cells sorted from blood, taken in a trial of the OX40 agonist ivuxolimab. The source is an adult with an advanced solid tumor such as melanoma, head and neck, liver or kidney cancer.

This clone was seen a few times. J is TRBJ2-7 and V is TRBV6-1; tentative D call: TRBD1 (5 bases). CDR3 length: 15 amino acids. V was trimmed by 0 bases and J by 2 bases, leaving 11 bases between them. Germline CDR1 and CDR2: MNHNS and SASEGT. The CDR3 protein is CASSEAQTVTYEQYF. As DNA, the CDR3 is TGTGCCAGCAGTGAAGCGCAGACAGTCACCTACGAGCAGTACTTC.

The CDR3 sequence is CASSLGLGAEVYGYTF. The CDR3, as DNA: TGTGCCAGCAGCTTAGGGCTGGGGGCGGAGGTCTATGGCTACACCTTC. This chain links TRBV7-2 with TRBJ1-2; tentatively, D is TRBD1 (6 bases). Germline CDR1 reads SGHTA; CDR2 reads FQGNSA. The CDR3 spans 16 residues. Trimming removed 1 base at V and 4 bases at J, with 16 bases between.

This clone was observed once. This sequence joins TRBV30 and TRBJ2-7, with D perhaps matching TRBD2 (5 bases). Germline CDR1 GTSNPN, CDR2 SVGIG (reference sequence). The CDR3 length is 14 residues. The V gene lost 2 bases and the J gene lost 5 bases, with 16 bases spanning the gap. CDR3 DNA: TGTGCCTGGAGTTCGGGATTGGGGATCGACGAGCAGTACTTC. Translation gives CAWSSGLGIDEQYF.

This CDR3 is CAWGWYEQYF. The CDR3 nucleotides read TGTGCCTGGGGTTGGTACGAGCAGTACTTC. The rearrangement joins TRBV30 to TRBJ2-7, with D uncertain. The germline V gene encodes CDR1 GTSNPN and CDR2 SVGIG (reference sequence). V gave up 5 bases and J gave up 4 bases, with 6 bases separating them. The CDR3 runs to 10 residues.

Judged by abundance, this clone is medium-sized. V gene TRBV5-1 combines with J gene TRBJ2-1, with a possible D match to TRBD1 (7 bases). Germline lookup yields CDR1 SGHRS and CDR2 YFSETQ. Trimming pared 0 bases from V and 6 bases from J, leaving 13 bases between. This CDR3 has 15 residues. The DNA of the CDR3 is TGCGCCAGCAGCTTGGGACAGGGAGGTAGCAATGAGCAGTTCTTC. Amino acid sequence: CASSLGQGGSNEQFF.

This clone appeared a single time. The J gene is TRBJ1-5, the V gene TRBV28; 10 positions agree with TRBD1. The CDR3 length is 15 residues. Germline assignment: CDR1 MDHEN and CDR2 SYDVKM. With V trimmed by 5 bases and J by 4 bases, 5 bases remained unmatched. CDR3 region: CASSPQGQGNQPQHF. CDR3 bases: TGTGCCAGCAGTCCCCAGGGACAGGGGAATCAGCCCCAGCATTTT.

V is TRBV6-5 and J is TRBJ2-7, with TRBD2 matching over 8 bases. This CDR3 region has 15 residues. The J segment lost 4 bases and the V segment lost 0 bases, leaving 5 bases of the junction unmatched. In germline, CDR1 is MNHEY, CDR2 SVGAGI. The CDR3 DNA reads as TGTGCCAGCAGTTACTCGAAGGCTAGCGGGTACGAGCAGTACTTC. It is translated as CASSYSKASGYEQYF.

The rearrangement uses TRBV5-1 and TRBJ2-7; maybe TRBD1 (5 bases). Germline V gene sequence: CDR1 SGHRS, CDR2 YFSETQ. This CDR3 is 14 amino acids long. The V end lost 0 bases, the J end lost 6 bases, and 13 bases lay between the germline ends. The CDR3 DNA reads as TGCGCCAGCAGCTTGGGACAGTATATCCCCGAGCAGTACTTC. Translating gives CASSLGQYIPEQYF.

The rearrangement uses TRBV6-5 and TRBJ1-5; possible D gene TRBD1, 5 bases. This CDR3 is 15 amino acids long. Germline assignment: CDR1 MNHEY and CDR2 SVGAGI. V was clipped by 3 bases and J by 3 bases, with 12 bases between them. The CDR3 loop reads CASSYKGVPNQPQHF. CDR3 bases: TGTGCCAGCAGTTATAAAGGGGTACCCAATCAGCCCCAGCATTTT.

This chain joins TRBV30 and TRBJ2-3; maybe TRBD2 (5 bases). This CDR3 has 13 residues. Germline V CDR1 and CDR2: GTSNPN, SVGIG (reference sequence). V was cut by 6 bases and J by 0 bases, with 10 bases left in between. CDR3 in amino acids: CACSGTSTDTQYF. The CDR3 DNA sequence: TGTGCCTGCTCGGGAACTAGCACAGATACGCAGTATTTT.

This sequence joins TRBV7-8 and TRBJ2-7; perhaps D is TRBD1 or TRBD2 (5 bases each). V dropped 5 bases and J dropped 6 bases, with 17 bases sitting between them. This CDR3 contains 14 residues. Per germline, CDR1 SGHVS and CDR2 FQNEAQ. CDR3 amino acids: CASSPGIGAGEQYF. In DNA, the CDR3 is TGTGCCAGCAGCCCCGGGATAGGGGCCGGCGAGCAGTACTTC.